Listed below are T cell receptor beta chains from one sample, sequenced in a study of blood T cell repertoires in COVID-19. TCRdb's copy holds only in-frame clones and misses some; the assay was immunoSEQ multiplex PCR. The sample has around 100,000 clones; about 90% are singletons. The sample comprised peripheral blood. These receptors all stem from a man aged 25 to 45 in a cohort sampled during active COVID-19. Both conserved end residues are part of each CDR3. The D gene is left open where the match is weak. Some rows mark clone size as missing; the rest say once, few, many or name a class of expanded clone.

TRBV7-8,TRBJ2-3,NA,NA,CASSLWPQADTQYF,TGTGCCAGCAGCTTATGGCCACAGGCAGATACGCAGTATTTT
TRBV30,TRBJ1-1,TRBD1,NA,CAWSAGRGRNEAFF,TGTGCCTGGAGTGCGGGCAGGGGGAGGAATGAAGCTTTCTTT
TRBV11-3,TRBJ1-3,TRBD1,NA,CASSRPDRQDRDRDTIYF,TGTGCCAGCAGCCGACCAGACCGCCAGGACAGGGATCGGGACACCATATATTTT
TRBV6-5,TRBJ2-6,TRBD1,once,CASRETGVGANVLTF,TGTGCCAGCAGAGAGACAGGGGTGGGGGCCAACGTCCTGACTTTC
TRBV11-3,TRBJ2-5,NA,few,CASSLRGKQETQYF,TGTGCCAGCAGCTTACGCGGGAAGCAAGAGACCCAGTACTTC
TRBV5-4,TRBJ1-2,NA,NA,CASSLGGLRGNYGYTF,TGTGCCAGCAGCTTGGGCGGCCTGCGGGGTAACTATGGCTACACCTTC
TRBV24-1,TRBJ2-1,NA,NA,CATSDGRVSGYNEQFF,TGTGCCACCAGTGATGGCCGCGTTAGCGGCTACAATGAGCAGTTCTTC
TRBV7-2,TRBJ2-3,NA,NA,CASSSQVSDTQYF,TGTGCCAGCAGCTCACAGGTCTCAGATACGCAGTATTTT
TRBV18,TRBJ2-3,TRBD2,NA,CASSPPGLAGGSQYF,TGTGCCAGCTCACCCCCGGGACTAGCGGGGGGATCGCAGTATTTT
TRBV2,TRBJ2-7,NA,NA,CASSGGGPLAVSYEQYF,TGTGCCAGCAGTGGGGGGGGCCCCCTAGCGGTGTCCTACGAGCAGTACTTC
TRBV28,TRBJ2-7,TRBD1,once,CASSLRGRNSEQYF,TGTGCCAGCAGCCTCAGGGGGCGCAATAGCGAGCAGTACTTC
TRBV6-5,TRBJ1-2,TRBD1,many,CAAGGNYGYTF,TGTGCTGCAGGGGGCAACTATGGCTACACCTTC
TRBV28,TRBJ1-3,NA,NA,CASRQDSPGNTIYF,TGTGCCAGCAGGCAAGACAGCCCTGGAAACACCATATATTTT
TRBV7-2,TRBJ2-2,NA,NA,CASSRSLAVRELFF,TGTGCCAGCAGTCGGTCGTTGGCGGTTCGGGAGCTGTTTTTT
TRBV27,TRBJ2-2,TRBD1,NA,CASSLLNRGQDTGELFF,TGTGCCAGCAGTCTATTAAACAGGGGGCAGGACACCGGGGAGCTGTTTTTT
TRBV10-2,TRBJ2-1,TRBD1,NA,CASKRARTGGDEQFF,TGCGCCAGCAAGCGGGCCCGGACAGGGGGCGATGAGCAGTTCTTC
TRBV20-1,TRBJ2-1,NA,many,CSASLGSYNEQFF,TGCAGTGCTAGTCTCGGGTCCTACAATGAGCAGTTCTTC
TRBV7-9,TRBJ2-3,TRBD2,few,CASTLGERGGLTDTQYF,TGTGCCAGCACACTAGGTGAGCGGGGGGGCCTAACAGATACGCAGTATTTT
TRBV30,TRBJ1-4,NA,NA,CAWRALGGTGEKLFF,TGTGCCTGGAGGGCCCTAGGGGGTACTGGAGAAAAACTGTTTTTT
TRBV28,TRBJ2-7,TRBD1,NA,CASSTRTGFYEQYF,TGTGCCAGCAGTACCCGGACAGGCTTCTACGAGCAGTACTTC
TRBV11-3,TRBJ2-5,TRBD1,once,CASSLGTGAKYQETQYF,TGTGCCAGCAGCTTAGGGACAGGTGCGAAATACCAAGAGACCCAGTACTTC
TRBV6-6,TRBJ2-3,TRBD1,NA,CASSHRGRRDTQYF,TGTGCCAGCAGCCACAGGGGGCGCAGGGATACGCAGTATTTT
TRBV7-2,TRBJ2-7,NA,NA,CASSLSSAYEQYF,TGTGCCAGCAGCTTATCCTCTGCCTACGAGCAGTACTTC
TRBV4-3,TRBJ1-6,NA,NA,CASSQGSASPLHF,TGCGCCAGCAGCCAGGGCAGTGCTTCACCCCTCCACTTT
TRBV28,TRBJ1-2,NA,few,CASSFAGYGYTF,TGTGCCAGCAGTTTCGCAGGCTATGGCTACACCTTC
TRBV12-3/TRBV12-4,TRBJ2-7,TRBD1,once,CASRYDRGPEQYF,TGTGCCAGCAGGTATGACAGGGGGCCCGAGCAGTACTTC